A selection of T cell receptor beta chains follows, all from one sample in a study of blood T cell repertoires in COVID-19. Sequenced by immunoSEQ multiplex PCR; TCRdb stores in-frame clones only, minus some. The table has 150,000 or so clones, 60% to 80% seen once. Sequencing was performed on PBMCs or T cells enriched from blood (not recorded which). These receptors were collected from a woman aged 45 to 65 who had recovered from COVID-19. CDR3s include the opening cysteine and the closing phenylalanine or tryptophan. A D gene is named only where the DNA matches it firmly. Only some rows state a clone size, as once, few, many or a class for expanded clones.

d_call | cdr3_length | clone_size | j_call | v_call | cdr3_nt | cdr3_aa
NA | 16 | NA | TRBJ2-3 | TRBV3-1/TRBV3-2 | TGTGCCAGCAGCCAAGATCTACAGGGTGGCACAGATACGCAGTATTTT | CASSQDLQGGTDTQYF
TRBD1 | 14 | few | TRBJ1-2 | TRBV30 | TGTGCCTGGAGTGATACAGGGGGTGGCTATGGCTACACCTTC | CAWSDTGGGYGYTF
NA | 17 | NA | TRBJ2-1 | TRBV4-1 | TGCGCCAGCAGCCAAGTGGCCCGCTGGAGCTCCTACAATGAGCAGTTCTTC | CASSQVARWSSYNEQFF
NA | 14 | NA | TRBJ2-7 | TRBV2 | TGTGCCAGCACACGCGGGGAGGTTGCCTACGAGCAGTACTTC | CASTRGEVAYEQYF
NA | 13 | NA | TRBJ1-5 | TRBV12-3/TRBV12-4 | TGTGCCAGCAGTTTAGAGCGCAATCAGCCCCAGCATTTT | CASSLERNQPQHF
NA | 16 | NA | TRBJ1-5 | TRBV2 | TGTGCCAGCAGGGCGCTACAGGGCTTGGGCAATCAGCCCCAGCATTTT | CASRALQGLGNQPQHF
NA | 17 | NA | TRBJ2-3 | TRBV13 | TGTGCCAGCAGCTTAGGCCTAAGGTGGCAGGGCAGGGATACGCAGTATTTT | CASSLGLRWQGRDTQYF
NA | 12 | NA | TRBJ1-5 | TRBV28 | TGTGCCAGCAGTACGGGGGATCGGCCCCAGCATTTT | CASSTGDRPQHF
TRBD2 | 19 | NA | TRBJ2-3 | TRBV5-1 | TGCGCCAGCAGCCCCGGGACTAGCGGGAGGGCCAGAAACACAGATACGCAGTATTTT | CASSPGTSGRARNTDTQYF
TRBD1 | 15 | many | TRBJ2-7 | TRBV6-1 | TGTGCCAGCAGTGATTCCGGGACAGGGGGCTACGAGCAGTACTTC | CASSDSGTGGYEQYF
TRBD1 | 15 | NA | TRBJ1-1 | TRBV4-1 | TGCGCCAGCAGCGCGCGGACAGGGGTCTCCGCTGAAGCTTTCTTT | CASSARTGVSAEAFF
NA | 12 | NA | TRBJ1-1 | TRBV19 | TGTGCCAGTAGTATCCCGGGACTCGAAGCTTTCTTT | CASSIPGLEAFF
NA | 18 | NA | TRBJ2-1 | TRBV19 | TGTGCCAGTAGTATGAGGTTAGACTACCCTTTTTTCTACAATGAGCAGTTCTTC | CASSMRLDYPFFYNEQFF
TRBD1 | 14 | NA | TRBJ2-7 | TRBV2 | TGTGCCAGCAGGGACAGGTTAGGGGGTTACGAGCAGTACTTC | CASRDRLGGYEQYF
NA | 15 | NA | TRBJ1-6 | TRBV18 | TGTGCCAGCTCACCACCTGGACACAATAATTCACCCCTCCACTTT | CASSPPGHNNSPLHF
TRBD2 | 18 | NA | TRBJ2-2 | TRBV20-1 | TGCAGTGCGAGTAGCGGGAGGGCCAGCTTAACGAACACCGGGGAGCTGTTTTTT | CSASSGRASLTNTGELFF
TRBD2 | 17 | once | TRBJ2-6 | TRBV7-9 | TGTGCCAGCAGCTTCCCTGAGCGGGGAAGTGGGGCCAACGTCCTGACTTTC | CASSFPERGSGANVLTF
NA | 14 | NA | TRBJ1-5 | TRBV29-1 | TGCAGCGTTGGGACGGGGGAGTTTAATCAGCCCCAGCATTTT | CSVGTGEFNQPQHF
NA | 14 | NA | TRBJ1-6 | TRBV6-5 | TGTGCCAGCACCAGAGGGGGTTCTAATTCACCCCTCCACTTT | CASTRGGSNSPLHF
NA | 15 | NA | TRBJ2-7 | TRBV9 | TGTGCCAGCAGCGCCTGGACTACCCATCGGGACGAGCAGTACTTC | CASSAWTTHRDEQYF
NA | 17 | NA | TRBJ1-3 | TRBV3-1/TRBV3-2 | TGTGCCAGCAGCCATCCACCCGACGGGAGCTCTGGAAACACCATATATTTT | CASSHPPDGSSGNTIYF
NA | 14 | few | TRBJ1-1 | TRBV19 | TGTGCCAGTATCCGCTCGACCCAGGGAGGGAAAGCTTTCTTT | CASIRSTQGGKAFF
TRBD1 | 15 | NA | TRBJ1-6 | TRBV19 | TGTGCCAGTTCTGGACAGGGGGAGCGAAATTCACCCCTCCACTTT | CASSGQGERNSPLHF
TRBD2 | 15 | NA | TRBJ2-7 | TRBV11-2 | TGTGCCAGCAGCATACGGACTAGCGGGTCCTACGAGCAGTACTTC | CASSIRTSGSYEQYF
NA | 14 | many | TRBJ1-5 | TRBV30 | TGTGCCTGGAGTCGAGGGTTGAGCAATCAGCCCCAGCATTTT | CAWSRGLSNQPQHF
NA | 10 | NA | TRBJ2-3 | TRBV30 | TGTGCCTCCGACAGAGGTACGCAGTATTTT | CASDRGTQYF
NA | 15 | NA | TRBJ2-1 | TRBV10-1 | TGCGCCAGCAGCCGACGCGGCAGTTTGAGGGATGAGCAGTTCTTC | CASSRRGSLRDEQFF
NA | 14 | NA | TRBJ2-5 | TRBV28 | TGTGCCAGCAGCCCGGGCGGGACTCGAGAGACCCAGTACTTC | CASSPGGTRETQYF
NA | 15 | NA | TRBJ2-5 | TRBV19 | TGTGCCAGTAGTTTACAAAGGGGACTTCAAGAGACCCAGTACTTC | CASSLQRGLQETQYF
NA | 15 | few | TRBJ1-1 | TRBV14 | TGTGCCAGCAGCCCGAGTAGGGGGTTTAACACTGAAGCTTTCTTT | CASSPSRGFNTEAFF
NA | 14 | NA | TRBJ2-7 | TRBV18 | TGTGCCAGCTCACCGTCGATGGCGGCCTACGAGCAGTACTTC | CASSPSMAAYEQYF
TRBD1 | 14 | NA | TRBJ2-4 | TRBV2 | TGTGCCAGCAGGGCAATGGACAGGCAAAACATTCAGTACTTC | CASRAMDRQNIQYF